The source of this TCR beta chain is a study of blood T cell repertoires in COVID-19. Looking at the study overall: Italy, Spain and the United States were the sources of the convalescent and acute COVID-19 samples. The cDNA or gDNA used as material had been derived from T cells, B-cell-depleted T cells, or PBMCs.

As handled by the study authors: Amplification of reference gene primers provided the estimated nucleated cell counts. Sequencing was performed with immunoSEQ multiplex PCR; in TCRdb, only in-frame clones are kept and a portion is missing. Clone size and V and J calls were adopted from that table, with D and trimming inferred from the DNA. The repertoire holds 85,000 to 90,000 clones, with 85% to 90% as singletons. This clone was observed a few times. J gave up 1 base and V 0 bases, and 13 bases lay outside the gene matches. The CDR3 covers 20 residues. From germline, CDR1 is ENHRY and CDR2 SYGVKD. The chain couples TRBV10-3 to TRBJ2-7, with 12 bases fitting TRBD2. This sequence originates from a human donor in a cohort sampled during active COVID-19. Source material: peripheral blood. CDR3 DNA: TGTGCCATCAGTGAGTCCGCGGGTAAGACTAGCGGGAGTTCTTCCTACGAGCAGTACTTC. Translated: CAISESAGKTSGSSSYEQYF.